This entry describes one T cell receptor beta chain. The source of the sample is a study of blood T cell repertoires in COVID-19. For the study at large: From the United States, Italy and Spain came samples of acute and convalescent COVID-19.

This table comes from immunoSEQ multiplex PCR, and its TCRdb copy is limited to in-frame clones, with some not included. The table records about 260,000 clones, roughly 86% of them present only once. The CDR3 is 22 residues long. The germline V gene encodes CDR1 SNHLY and CDR2 FYNNEI. The trim removed 6 bases at V and 0 bases at J, leaving 23 bases unmatched. Sequencing was carried out using peripheral blood. This receptor was identified in a woman aged 25 to 45 with COVID-19, enrolled during active disease. The V call is TRBV2, the J call TRBJ1-6, with TRBD1 matching 7 bases. The CDR3, as DNA: TGTGCCAGCAGCCCCTTTTATTCCACAGGGGAGATTTGGAGCTCCTATAATTCACCCCTCCACTTT. Its protein product is CASSPFYSTGEIWSSYNSPLHF.